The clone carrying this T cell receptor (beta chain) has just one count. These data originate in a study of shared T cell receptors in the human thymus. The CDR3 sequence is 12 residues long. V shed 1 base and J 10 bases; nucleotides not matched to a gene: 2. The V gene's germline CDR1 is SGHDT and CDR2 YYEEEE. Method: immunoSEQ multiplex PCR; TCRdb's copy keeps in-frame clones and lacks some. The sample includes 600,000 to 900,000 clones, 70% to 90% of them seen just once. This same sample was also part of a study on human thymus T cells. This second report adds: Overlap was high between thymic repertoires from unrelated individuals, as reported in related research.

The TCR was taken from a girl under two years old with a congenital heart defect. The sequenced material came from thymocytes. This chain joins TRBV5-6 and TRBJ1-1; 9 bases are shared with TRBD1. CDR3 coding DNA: TGTGCCAGCAGCTTGAAGGGACAGGGAGCTTTCTTT. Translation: CASSLKGQGAFF.